The clone carrying this TCR beta chain occurred many times. Its antigen is undetermined. The entry originates in a study of T cells in Graves' hyperthyroidism and ophthalmopathy. Study-level information: Once the initial diagnosis was made, peripheral blood was obtained before any treatment. Regarding the study as a whole: Prediction of ophthalmopathy progression came a median around 6 months pre-onset.

Amplification yielded TCR beta CDR3 regions, with RNA transcripts as the source. The HTBI primer set served for first-round RT-PCR of the TCR CDR3. MiXCR, run by TCRdb on the multiplex PCR reads, gives a single entry per CDR3 protein. Of approximately 520,000 distinct CDR3 sequences in the sample, approximately 25% were seen once. The length of the CDR3 is 13 residues. CDR1 and CDR2 from the germline V gene are MNHEY and SVGAGI. The V end was cut by 7 bases, the J end by 2 bases, with 11 bases between. V and J are TRBV6-5 and TRBJ1-1; the D is unclear. The receptor comes from a young woman with Graves' ophthalmopathy. The material sequenced was blood. The CDR3 nucleotides read TGTGCCAGCAAGGGCGGAACCAACACTGAAGCTTTCTTT. This translates into CASKGGTNTEAFF.